These T cell receptor beta chains were read from a single sample in a study of long-term antiretroviral therapy in people with HIV. Profiled with immunoSEQ multiplex PCR; TCRdb holds only in-frame clones, not every one. Of 19,000 or so clones in the sample, around 81% were seen once. The input for sequencing was unsorted PBMCs, taken 0.3 years before starting antiretroviral therapy. Receptors originate from a man aged 45-65 years with HIV. Each CDR3 is given with its conserved first and last residue.

j_call v_call cdr3_length cdr3_aa
TRBJ1-4 TRBV4-3 14 CASSPKDSNEKLFF
TRBJ1-5 TRBV6-5 14 CASSYHRSNQPQHF
TRBJ2-3 TRBV4-1 17 CASSHRTSGDSTDTQYF
TRBJ2-1 TRBV27 15 CASRPPGTLNNEQFF
TRBJ2-7 TRBV21-1 16 CASSRGQGLSSYEQYF
TRBJ1-1 TRBV9 13 CASSPYSNTEAFF
TRBJ1-1 TRBV5-1 15 CASSLNTGEGTEAFF
TRBJ1-1 TRBV7-9 16 CASSLVPDFRRTEAFF
TRBJ1-1 TRBV10-3 12 CAISDTNTEAFF
TRBJ1-5 TRBV6-6 11 CASNEGTPQHF
TRBJ1-1 TRBV18 15 CASSPLGGTNTEAFF
TRBJ2-3 TRBV27 15 CASSPGGVDTDTQYF
TRBJ2-7 TRBV5-1 14 CASSLGGESYEQYF
TRBJ1-1 TRBV18 15 CASSPGTMGNTEAFF
TRBJ2-7 TRBV11-3 16 CASSARLGREAYEQYF
TRBJ2-1 TRBV19 17 CASSSLPGQGPGNEQFF
TRBJ2-5 TRBV7-2 15 CASSLKAGGHETQYF
TRBJ1-1 TRBV14 18 CASSQPNPGTGGNTEAFF
TRBJ1-3 TRBV9 14 CASSVAGMGNTIYF
TRBJ2-2 TRBV19 15 CASRPGQGVKGELFF
TRBJ2-6 TRBV19 20 CASRQGDRGPGMSGANVLTF
TRBJ2-2 TRBV7-3 12 CASSLNFGELFF
TRBJ2-7 TRBV11-2 14 CASSLGRGPYEQYF
TRBJ2-7 TRBV27 13 CASSRGGNREQYF
TRBJ2-2 TRBV6-5 12 CATSVWAGELFF
TRBJ1-2 TRBV7-9 14 CASSLAGQGRGYTF
TRBJ1-6 TRBV18 16 CASSTLRYSYNSPLHF
TRBJ2-2 TRBV10-3 15 CAIPGRGLNTGELFF
TRBJ1-2 TRBV7-2 12 CASSPLPSGYTF
TRBJ1-3 TRBV9 14 CASSGGRGRNTIYF
TRBJ2-5 TRBV2 14 CASSVGGGQETQYF
TRBJ1-1 TRBV13 13 CASSLRLPTEAFF
TRBJ1-1 TRBV28 13 CASSLIRYTEAFF
TRBJ2-2 TRBV7-2 14 CASSLDRATGELFF
TRBJ2-3 TRBV5-1 12 CASSLVADTQYF
TRBJ1-2 TRBV9 16 CASSSNPGQGFYGYTF
TRBJ2-1 TRBV28 16 CASSLFVQSSYNEQFF
TRBJ1-1 TRBV28 13 CASSLLSGAEAFF
TRBJ2-5 TRBV6-6 13 CASRDGLQETQYF
TRBJ2-7 TRBV5-1 15 CASSPRSEGSYEQYF
TRBJ2-5 TRBV10-2 13 CASSVAGGETQYF
TRBJ1-1 TRBV18 14 CASSPRIETDEAFF